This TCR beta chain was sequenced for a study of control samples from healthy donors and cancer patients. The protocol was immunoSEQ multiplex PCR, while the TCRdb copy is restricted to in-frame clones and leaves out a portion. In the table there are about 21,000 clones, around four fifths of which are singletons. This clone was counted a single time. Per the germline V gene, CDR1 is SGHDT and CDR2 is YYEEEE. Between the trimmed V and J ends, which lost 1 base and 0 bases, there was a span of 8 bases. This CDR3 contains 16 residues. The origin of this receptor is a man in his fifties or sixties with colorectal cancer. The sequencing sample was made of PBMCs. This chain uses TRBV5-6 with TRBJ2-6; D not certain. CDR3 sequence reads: CASSLRVNSGANVLTF. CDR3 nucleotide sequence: TGTGCCAGCAGCTTGAGGGTGAACTCTGGGGCCAACGTCCTGACTTTC.